The clone carrying this TCR beta chain has at least ten counts. Its antigen is unidentified. Each CDR3 protein is one row after TCRdb ran MiXCR on the PCR reads. The data contain some 97,000 distinct CDR3 sequences, 20% to 30% of them singletons. This sample was taken from a study of molecular identifiers for immune sequencing clone quantification. Study results and limitations: Because of identical TCR molecules sharing a barcode, sizes of highly expanded clones could be underestimated. Clonotypes topping 20 RNA copies carried over 97% of effector molecules but under 1% of naive ones. Spike-in Jurkat TCR RNA from a single cell reportedly registered among about a million naive cells.

This clonotype was sampled from a human donor in good health. Some libraries in this study had Jurkat cell RNA spiked in. The sample consisted of naive CD8+ T cells from blood, with Jurkat cell RNA spiked in. Subset defined: FACS-sorted CD8+CD4-CCR7+CD45RA+ naive T cells.

The CDR3 region has the DNA TGCAGTGCTAGAGATTTAACAGGGGGCACAGATACGCAGTATTTT. Encoded protein: CSARDLTGGTDTQYF. The genes are TRBV20-1 and TRBJ2-3, with 7 bases lining up with TRBD1. The CDR3 runs to 15 residues. In germline, CDR1 is DFQATT, CDR2 SNEGSKA (reference sequence). V was pared by 0 bases and J by 1 base, with 4 bases of the junction left unmatched.